The 2 T cell receptor beta chains reported below all come from one sample, sequenced in a study of circulating and synovial CD4+ cells in juvenile arthritis. Profiled with immunoSEQ multiplex PCR; TCRdb holds only in-frame clones, not every one. The table lists fewer than 35,000 clones, nearly 95% of them singletons, with roughly 0.16% in the top ten. The source material was CD4+ T cells from blood. The receptors were sampled from a human donor with juvenile idiopathic arthritis.

This chain connects TRBV30 to TRBJ2-7, with 8 bases fitting TRBD2. Germline trimming cut 2 bases from V and 3 bases from J; bases unmatched to any gene: 12. Germline assignment: CDR1 GTSNPN and CDR2 SVGIG (reference sequence). This CDR3 region has 16 residues. CDR3 sequence (DNA): TGTGCCTGGAGTCCCTCTCTAGTAGCGGGGTTCTACGAGCAGTACTTC. Translated: CAWSPSLVAGFYEQYF.

This clone was counted between two and nine times. The chain joins TRBV10-2 to TRBJ1-2; possibly TRBD1 for D (6 bases). This CDR3 comprises 14 residues. V was clipped by 3 bases and J by 4 bases, with 12 bases between them. Germline assignment: CDR1 WSHSY and CDR2 SAAADI. CDR3 amino acids: CASSDQGLSYGYTF. The CDR3 region has the DNA TGCGCCAGCAGTGATCAGGGGCTAAGCTATGGCTACACCTTC.